The TCR beta chain described here comes from a study of blood T cell repertoires in COVID-19. Study-level information: Researchers got acute and convalescent COVID-19 samples from the United States, Italy and Spain. PBMCs, B-cell-depleted T cells, or T cells were the source of the cDNA or gDNA that made up the material.

V shed 2 bases, J shed 2 bases, and the junction held 6 bases outside the gene matches. CDR3 size: 16 residues. Germline CDR1 MNHEY, CDR2 SMNVEV (reference sequence). Produced via immunoSEQ multiplex PCR; TCRdb's table is partial and in-frame only. Seen here are about 50,000 clones, about 80% observed once, and the top ten hold over 8.5%. The sequencing sample was made of peripheral blood. The chain links TRBV27 to TRBJ2-1, with 7 nucleotides matching TRBD1. The sequence came from a man in his 60s with acute or convalescent COVID-19. The CDR3 DNA reads TGTGCCAGCAGTTTAAAATCAGGGGGAGCCTACAATGAGCAGTTCTTC. Protein: CASSLKSGGAYNEQFF.